This T cell receptor beta chain was profiled in a study of shared clonotypes between healthy human individuals. This clone was seen just once. At one end, the junction sequence differs from germline, possibly due to a read error. The germline V gene encodes CDR1 ENHRY and CDR2 SYGVKD. This CDR3 contains 12 residues. Using immunoSEQ multiplex PCR, the repertoire was profiled, and TCRdb retains in-frame clones only, with some absent. The repertoire has roughly 2 million clones, 85% to 95% of them found once; the top ten carry about 0.13%. The TCR sequence derives from a man between 18 and 35 years old in good health. The chain combines TRBV10-3 with TRBJ1-1, with unresolved D. Sample: naive CD4+ T cells sorted from blood. Noted subset: CD45RA+ positively selected. CDR3 region: CAINEGNTEAFF. The CDR3 coding sequence is TGTGCCATCAATGAGGGGAACACTGAAGCTTTCTTT.